Listed below are T cell receptor beta chains from one sample, sequenced in a study of B cell selection in AIRE deficiency. Clones were read by immunoSEQ multiplex PCR, and TCRdb kept only the in-frame ones, dropping some. The data contain 13,000 to 15,000 clones, more than 85% of them singletons. Sequencing input: Tregs sorted from PBMCs. The source is a human donor with AIRE deficiency. Each CDR3 is given with its conserved first and last residue.

j_gene,v_gene,CDR3aa
TRBJ2-1,TRBV7-8,CASSFGRDPRDEQFF
TRBJ2-2,TRBV6-5,CASRFDRGQYGELFF
TRBJ1-2,TRBV10-3,CATLRDRSSYGYTF
TRBJ1-2,TRBV7-9,CASSRRDSYGYTF
TRBJ1-1,TRBV2,CASRMDRGLSLRNTEAFF
TRBJ2-5,TRBV6-1,CASSERTLQETQYF
TRBJ2-2,TRBV5-4,CASSLTRARFTGELFF
TRBJ2-1,TRBV27,CASSRTGSYEQFF
TRBJ2-2,TRBV30,CACRTSGNRGAVF
TRBJ2-4,TRBV2,CASGGDGKNIQYF
TRBJ2-2,TRBV12-5,CASGFSTSGELFF
TRBJ2-7,TRBV7-8,CASNARGTSSYEQYF
TRBJ2-3,TRBV6-1,CASSEATSGRYTDTQYF
TRBJ2-1,TRBV5-1,CASSFGLGGTNEQFF
TRBJ2-2,TRBV19,CASSNGRDTGELFF
TRBJ1-1,TRBV6-1,CASSDERGAFF
TRBJ1-1,TRBV19,CASSRSVGARTEAFF
TRBJ2-7,TRBV7-9,CATAVGPNYEQYF
TRBJ1-1,TRBV6-1,CALRGYRERNTEAFF
TRBJ1-5,TRBV5-1,CASSWGPGTSPQHF
TRBJ2-6,TRBV21-1,CASSLRLPLAGNSGANVLTF
TRBJ1-1,TRBV6-5,CASSYLVRGGTEAFF
TRBJ1-5,TRBV28,CASSTVQRTSNQPQHF
TRBJ2-3,TRBV27,CASSLTGGTDTQYF